There are a few counts of the clone carrying this T cell receptor beta chain. Unique molecular identifiers were used to barcode this TCRbeta library. TCRdb reprocessed the PCR reads with MiXCR, giving one entry per CDR3 protein. Here the sample spans over 400,000 distinct CDR3 sequences, around 13% being singletons. Trimming removed 7 bases from V and 0 bases from J, with 13 bases in between. The CDR3 extends over 13 amino acids. CDR1 is SQVTM and CDR2 is ANQGSEA in the germline V gene. These data come from a study of T-cell reconstitution after alpha-beta-depleted transplantation in children. Source: PBMCs from the stem cell graft donor, taken from the stem cell graft. This sequence was found in a human donor who donated a stem cell graft to a child with combined immunodeficiency. The chain uses TRBV29-1 and TRBJ2-7; a possible D gene is TRBD1 (6 bases). CDR3 in DNA: TGCAGCGCGAGACAGGTCAACTCCTACGAGCAGTACTTC. It codes for CSARQVNSYEQYF.